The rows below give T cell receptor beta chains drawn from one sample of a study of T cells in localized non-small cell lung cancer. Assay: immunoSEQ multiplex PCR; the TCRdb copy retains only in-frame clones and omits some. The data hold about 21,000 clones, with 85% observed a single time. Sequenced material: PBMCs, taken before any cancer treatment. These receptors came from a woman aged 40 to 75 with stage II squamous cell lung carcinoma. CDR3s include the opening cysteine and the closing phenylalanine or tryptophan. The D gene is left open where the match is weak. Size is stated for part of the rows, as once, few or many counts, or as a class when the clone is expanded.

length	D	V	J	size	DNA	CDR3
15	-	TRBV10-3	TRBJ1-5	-	TGTGCCATCAGTGAGTCAAAGGGTAGCAATCAGCCCCAGCATTTT	CAISESKGSNQPQHF
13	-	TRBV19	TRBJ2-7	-	TGTGCCAGTAGTACGACGAGCGGTTACGAGCAGTACTTC	CASSTTSGYEQYF
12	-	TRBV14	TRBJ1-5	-	TGTGCCAGCAGCCAAGGACAGCAGCCCCAGCATTTT	CASSQGQQPQHF
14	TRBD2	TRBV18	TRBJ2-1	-	TGTGCCAGCTCACCGGGACTAGCGGGAAACGAGCAGTTCTTC	CASSPGLAGNEQFF
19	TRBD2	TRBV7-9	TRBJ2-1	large	TGTGCCAGCAGTTCTGGGACTAGCGGGAGGGGGAGCTCCTACAATGAGCAGTTCTTC	CASSSGTSGRGSSYNEQFF
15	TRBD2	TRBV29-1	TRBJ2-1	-	TGCAGCGTCAACCGGGGGACTAGCGGGAGTAATGAGCAGTTCTTC	CSVNRGTSGSNEQFF
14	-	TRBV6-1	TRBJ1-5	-	TGTGCCAGCAGGGGGCGACAGAGCAATCAGCCCCAGCATTTT	CASRGRQSNQPQHF
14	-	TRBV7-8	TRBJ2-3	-	TGTGCCAGCAGCACCATCAACGGGGGAGATACGCAGTATTTT	CASSTINGGDTQYF
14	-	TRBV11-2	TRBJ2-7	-	TGTGCCAGCAACCGGTTGAGGGGAGCCTACGAGCAGTACTTC	CASNRLRGAYEQYF
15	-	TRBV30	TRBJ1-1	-	TGTGCCTGGAGTGTAGGCGTAGGGGTCGGCACTGAAGCTTTCTTT	CAWSVGVGVGTEAFF
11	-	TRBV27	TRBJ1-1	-	TGTGCCACCCTACAGGGACTTTTGGCTTTCTTT	CATLQGLLAFF
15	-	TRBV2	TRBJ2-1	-	TGTGCCAGCAGGGAAACCCGACAGGTGTACAATGAGCAGTTCTTC	CASRETRQVYNEQFF
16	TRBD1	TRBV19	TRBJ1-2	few	TGTGCCAGTAGTATAGATGGGACAGACACCGGCAAAGGCTACACCTTC	CASSIDGTDTGKGYTF
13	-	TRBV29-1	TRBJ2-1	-	TGCAGCGTGAGCCGGGACTTTTACAATGAGCAGTTCTTC	CSVSRDFYNEQFF